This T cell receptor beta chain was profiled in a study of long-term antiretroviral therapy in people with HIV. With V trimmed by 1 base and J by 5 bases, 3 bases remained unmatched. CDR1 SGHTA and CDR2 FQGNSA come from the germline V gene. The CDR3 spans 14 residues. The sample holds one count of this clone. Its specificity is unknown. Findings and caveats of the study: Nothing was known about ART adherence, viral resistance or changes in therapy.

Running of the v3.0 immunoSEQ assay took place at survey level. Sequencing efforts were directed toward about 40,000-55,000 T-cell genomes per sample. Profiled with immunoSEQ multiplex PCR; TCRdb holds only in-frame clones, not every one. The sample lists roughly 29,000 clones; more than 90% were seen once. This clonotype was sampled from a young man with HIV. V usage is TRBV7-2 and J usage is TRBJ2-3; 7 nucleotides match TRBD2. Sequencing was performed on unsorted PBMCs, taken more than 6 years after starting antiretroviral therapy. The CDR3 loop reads CASSLGGRRDTQYF. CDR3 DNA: TGTGCCAGCAGCTTAGGCGGGAGACGAGATACGCAGTATTTT.